The sequence of this T cell receptor beta chain was determined in a study of T cell repertoires in cytomegalovirus infection. TCRdb reprocessed the reads with MiXCR, giving one entry per CDR3 protein. The sample has just under 500,000 distinct CDR3 sequences; more than 30% are singletons. With respect to this clonotype: Its antigen is still unknown.

The CDR3 runs to 13 residues. Trimming took off 7 bases at V and 0 bases at J, with 9 bases between the two ends. Germline lookup yields CDR1 SNHLY and CDR2 FYNNEI. V gene TRBV2 combines with J gene TRBJ1-2; D remains ambiguous. The source is a human donor in good health (CMV status not recorded). Some clones in this sample may be carry-over from other donors' samples. The starting material was cultured PBMCs, obtained from culture after CMV antigen stimulation. DNA of the CDR3: TGTGCCAGCACGGGAAGAGCTAACTATGGCTACACCTTC. It encodes CASTGRANYGYTF. The full variable domain, completed using reference TRBV2 and TRBJ1-2, is EPEVTQTPSHQVTQMGQEVILRCVPISNHLYFYWYRQILGQKVEFLVSFYNNEISEKSEIFDDQFSVERPDGSNFTLKIRSTKLEDSAMYFCASTGRANYGYTFGSGTRLTVV.